The 15 T cell receptor beta chains listed next were all sequenced from one sample in a study of T cell responses to AZD1222 COVID-19 vaccine. This table comes from immunoSEQ multiplex PCR, and its TCRdb copy is limited to in-frame clones, with some not included. The table has roughly 100,000 clones, 75% to 90% seen once; the top ten hold around 5%. The sequencing used peripheral blood, collected on day 0 of AZD1222 vaccination. Receptors originate from an adult in good health.

The V gene is TRBV6-2 or TRBV6-3, the J gene TRBJ1-1; 7 bases match TRBD1. Germline V lookup: CDR1 MNHEY, CDR2 SVGEGT. This CDR3 has 19 residues. The V gene end was trimmed by 2 bases and the J gene end by 0 bases; junction bases not matched to a gene: 15. Here the CDR3 reads CASSYPARGRGQLNTEAFF. In nucleotides, the CDR3 is TGTGCCAGCAGTTACCCAGCGAGAGGGCGGGGACAGTTGAACACTGAAGCTTTCTTT.

V usage is TRBV4-2 and J usage is TRBJ2-6; weak D call: TRBD1 (7 bases). CDR3 size: 14 residues. Germline-derived CDR1 and CDR2 are LGHNA and YNFKEQ. Trimming removed 8 bases from V and 2 bases from J, with 10 bases in between. Here the CDR3 reads CASGGGAGANVLTF. The CDR3 DNA reads TGTGCCAGCGGAGGGGGCGCTGGGGCCAACGTCCTGACTTTC.

The V call is TRBV5-1, the J call TRBJ2-3; 12 positions match TRBD2. Looked up from germline, CDR1 is SGHRS and CDR2 is YFSETQ. This CDR3 is built from 16 residues. Trimming took 4 bases from V and 0 from J; bases not matched to a gene: 3. For the CDR3, the DNA is TGCGCCAGCAGCCTGACTAGCGGGAGTAGCACAGATACGCAGTATTTT. Translated, it gives CASSLTSGSSTDTQYF.

The CDR3 spells CASSHPGRGYEQYF. Here the CDR3 DNA reads TGCGCCAGCAGCCATCCCGGCCGGGGGTACGAGCAGTACTTC. The rearrangement uses TRBV4-1 and TRBJ2-7, with a weak D call TRBD2 (6 bases). From germline, CDR1 is MGHRA and CDR2 YSYEKL. This CDR3 is built from 14 residues. Trimming took 3 bases from V and 4 from J, leaving 13 bases between them.

The CDR3 region has the DNA TGTGCCAGCTCACCTACGGGACAGGGGTACAATGAGCAGTTCTTC. Amino acid sequence: CASSPTGQGYNEQFF. This chain links TRBV18 with TRBJ2-1, with 10 bases fitting TRBD1. Germline CDR1 KGHSH, CDR2 LQKENI. This CDR3 spans 15 amino acids. With V trimmed by 3 bases and J by 4 bases, 3 bases remained unmatched. Full variable domain (rest looked up from reference TRBV18 and TRBJ2-1): NAGVMQNPRHLVRRRGQEARLRCSPMKGHSHVYWYRQLPEEGLKFMVYLQKENIIDESGMPKERFSAEFPKEGPSILRIQQVVRGDSAAYFCASSPTGQGYNEQFFGPGTRLTVL.

The rearrangement joins TRBV24-1 to TRBJ2-7, with 10 bases matching TRBD2. J lost 7 bases, V lost 4 bases, and 6 bases had no gene match. Germline V gives CDR1 KGHDR, CDR2 SFDVKD. The CDR3 sequence is 14 residues long. CDR3 residues: CATSESGRASEQYF. The CDR3 DNA reads TGTGCCACCAGTGAAAGCGGGAGGGCGAGTGAGCAGTACTTC.

This clone was recorded a few times. The chain carries TRBV27 and TRBJ1-1; the D gene is possibly TRBD1 (5 bases). V lost 6 bases and J 0 bases, leaving 14 bases between the germline ends. The CDR3 sequence is 15 residues long. Germline V gives CDR1 MNHEY, CDR2 SMNVEV (reference sequence). CDR3 loop: CASSGRQGVNTEAFF. The CDR3 DNA reads TGTGCCAGCAGCGGGAGGCAGGGTGTGAACACTGAAGCTTTCTTT.

The rearrangement joins TRBV19 to TRBJ1-3; D remains unclear. Trimming removed 3 bases at V and 0 bases at J, with 12 bases between. Germline V lookup: CDR1 LNHDA, CDR2 SQIVND (reference sequence). The CDR3 length is 16 residues. The CDR3 sequence: CASSITAPFSGNTIYF. CDR3 coding DNA: TGTGCCAGTAGTATTACCGCCCCGTTCTCTGGAAACACCATATATTTT.

The genes are TRBV6-5 and TRBJ2-1; D is undetermined. V gave up 2 bases and J gave up 10 bases, with 12 bases separating them. Germline V gene sequence: CDR1 MNHEY, CDR2 SVGAGI. There are 13 residues in the CDR3. The CDR3 DNA is TGTGCCAGCAGTTACGCTCAGCGACTCGAGCAGTTCTTC. It translates to CASSYAQRLEQFF.

This chain links TRBV28 with TRBJ1-2; D gene unclear. Trimming pared 4 bases from V and 8 bases from J, leaving 8 bases between. The CDR3 sequence is 11 residues long. Germline CDR1 and CDR2: MDHEN and SYDVKM. In DNA, the CDR3 is TGTGCCAGCAGTTCCGGACCCGGCTACACCTTC. It translates to CASSSGPGYTF.

The chain uses TRBV15 and TRBJ1-6; D unclear. CDR3 length: 12 residues. Germline assignment: CDR1 LNHNV and CDR2 YYDKDF (reference sequence). Trimming pared 3 bases from V and 10 bases from J, leaving 7 bases between. CDR3 nucleotides: TGTGCCACCAGCAGGACGGGGTCACCCCTCCACTTT. Its translation is CATSRTGSPLHF.

The chain carries TRBV28 and TRBJ2-3; D gene uncertain. CDR1 is MDHEN, CDR2 SYDVKM, per germline. Trimming removed 6 bases at V and 2 bases at J, with 6 bases between. This CDR3 region has 12 residues. The CDR3 region has the DNA TGTGCCAGCAGAGTGTTCACAGATACGCAGTATTTT. Protein: CASRVFTDTQYF.

This chain uses TRBV27 with TRBJ2-2; 10 nucleotides agree with TRBD2. The CDR3 loop spans 15 amino acids. Trimming removed 6 bases from V and 4 bases from J; junction bases left unmatched: 5. CDR1 is MNHEY and CDR2 is SMNVEV in the germline V gene (reference sequence). CDR3 sequence: CASRLAGVSTGELFF. The CDR3 region has the DNA TGTGCCAGCAGGCTAGCGGGAGTGTCCACCGGGGAGCTGTTTTTT.

This clone has just one count. The chain combines TRBV6-5 with TRBJ1-6; TRBD1 is a possible D gene (5 bases). The CDR3 is made up of 15 amino acids. With 4 bases removed from V and 10 bases from J, the gap between germline ends came to 17 bases. From germline, CDR1 is MNHEY and CDR2 SVGAGI. CDR3 DNA: TGTGCCAGCAGTTCTCCCGGGGGGGTCACGTCACCCCTCCACTTT. Its protein product is CASSSPGGVTSPLHF.

This chain connects TRBV19 to TRBJ1-3, with 7 nucleotides matching TRBD1. The J segment lost 0 bases and the V segment lost 3 bases, leaving 5 bases of the junction unmatched. This CDR3 spans 16 amino acids. Germline CDR1 LNHDA, CDR2 SQIVND (reference sequence). DNA for the CDR3: TGTGCCAGTAGTATGGACAGGCCGAGCTCTGGAAACACCATATATTTT. It codes for CASSMDRPSSGNTIYF.